This passage covers 8 T cell receptor beta chains from one sample sequenced in a study of a mutant IDH1 vaccine in newly diagnosed glioma. Time point meaning: baseline, week 1 (first vaccination visit). The sample's treatment: pre-vaccination baseline after standard-of-care therapy. The protocol was immunoSEQ multiplex PCR, while the TCRdb copy is restricted to in-frame clones and leaves out a portion. Found here are about 68,000 clones, around 74% of them singletons; the top ten hold about 7.5%. This specimen was PBMCs, taken from a glioma patient treated with radiotherapy, temozolomide or both. These receptors came from a man aged 45 to 65 with glioma.

The V call is TRBV28, the J call TRBJ1-2, with D perhaps TRBD1 (5 bases). The CDR3 runs to 12 residues. V was shortened by 5 bases and J by 6 bases, with 10 bases between the two germline ends. Germline V CDR1 and CDR2: MDHEN, SYDVKM. CDR3 sequence reads: CASSVKGDGYTF. CDR3 sequence (DNA): TGTGCCAGCAGTGTGAAAGGGGATGGCTACACCTTC.

The chain carries TRBV5-1 and TRBJ1-2, with D perhaps TRBD1 (6 bases). CDR3 length equals 14 residues. Germline values: CDR1 SGHRS, CDR2 YFSETQ. V shed 1 base and J shed 8 bases, with 15 bases lying between them. CDR3 loop: CASSLSRGSPGYTF. CDR3 DNA: TGCGCCAGCAGCTTGTCCAGGGGCTCCCCAGGCTACACCTTC.

V is TRBV9 and J is TRBJ2-1; 9 bases fit TRBD2. In germline, CDR1 is SGDLS, CDR2 YYNGEE. The CDR3 extends over 16 amino acids. V gave up 2 bases and J gave up 4 bases; unmatched junction bases: 7. CDR3 amino acids: CASSVTTSGSYNEQFF. The DNA for the CDR3 is TGTGCCAGCAGCGTGACAACTAGCGGGTCTTACAATGAGCAGTTCTTC.

V gene TRBV6-1 combines with J gene TRBJ1-2, with no clear D. The V and J ends lost 1 base and 4 bases respectively, with 13 bases between them. Germline CDR1 is MNHNS and CDR2 is SASEGT. The CDR3 is 15 residues long. The CDR3 sequence: CASSEGFEVGYGYTF. The CDR3, as DNA: TGTGCCAGCAGTGAAGGTTTTGAAGTGGGCTATGGCTACACCTTC.

This chain connects TRBV11-3 to TRBJ1-1; TRBD1 is a possible D gene (5 bases). Germline V lookup: CDR1 SGHNT, CDR2 YENEEA. Trimming removed 5 bases at V and 4 bases at J, with 14 bases between. This CDR3 is 14 amino acids long. The CDR3 DNA follows: TGTGCCAGCAGCCGAGCAGGGAAAGGCACTGAAGCTTTCTTT. Protein: CASSRAGKGTEAFF.

The V gene is TRBV2, the J gene TRBJ1-2; TRBD1 agrees at 7 bases. The CDR3 totals 13 residues. Germline V gene lookup returns CDR1 SNHLY and CDR2 FYNNEI. The junction had 9 bases not matched to a gene; V was cut back by 6 bases and J by 8 bases. Written as DNA, the CDR3 is TGTGCCAGCAGAAGACTTACAGGGGAAGGCTACACCTTC. It yields the protein CASRRLTGEGYTF.

A few counts support this clone. This rearrangement joins TRBV11-2 to TRBJ2-5; no clear D gene. This CDR3 spans 11 amino acids. Germline V lookup: CDR1 SGHAT, CDR2 FQNNGV. The ends were cut back, 2 bases at V and 2 bases at J, with 0 bases in the middle. CDR3 DNA: TGTGCCAGCAGCTTACAAGAGACCCAGTACTTC. Translated: CASSLQETQYF.

The chain has TRBV9 and TRBJ2-2, with 9 bases fitting TRBD1. Germline loops: CDR1 SGDLS, CDR2 YYNGEE. CDR3 length: 17 residues. Germline trimming cut 4 bases from V and 0 bases from J; bases unmatched to any gene: 7. The CDR3 region is CASSTRTGVTNTGELFF. CDR3 bases: TGTGCCAGCAGCACCCGGACAGGGGTCACGAACACCGGGGAGCTGTTTTTT.